This T cell receptor beta chain was sequenced for a study of identical twins. With 4 bases clipped from V and 2 bases from J, the junction kept 5 bases outside the gene matches. The CDR3 is 16 amino acids. The germline V gene has CDR1 LGHDT and CDR2 YNNKEL (reference sequence). TCRdb fed the 5' RACE reads into MiXCR, producing one record per CDR3 protein. The sample records 250,000 to 350,000 distinct CDR3 sequences, less than 9.5% being singletons. This clonotype was counted ten times or more. The same specimen was also included in a second study, on yellow fever vaccine responses in identical twins.

The clonotype comes from a woman between 18 and 30 years old in good health. The J gene is TRBJ2-3, the V gene TRBV3-1; TRBD2 matches at 11 bases. Sequenced sample: CD8+ T cells sorted from blood. CDR3 loop: CASSLRLAGTTDTQYF. CDR3 bases: TGTGCCAGCAGCCTCCGACTAGCGGGGACCACAGATACGCAGTATTTT.